The 17 T cell receptor beta chains in this list originate from one sample, sequenced in a study of T cell repertoires in cytomegalovirus infection. MiXCR, applied by TCRdb to the reads, yields one record per CDR3 protein. The sample holds 180,000 or so distinct CDR3 sequences, approximately 18% seen once. The sequenced sample consisted of CD8+ T cells from PBMCs. The receptors were gathered from a human donor in good health (CMV status not recorded). Some clones in this sample may be carry-over from other donors' samples.

This clonotype showed up just a few times. The rearrangement links TRBV30 to TRBJ1-2; 7 positions agree with TRBD1. The germline V gene has CDR1 GTSNPN and CDR2 SVGIG (reference sequence). V shed 1 base and J 0 bases; nucleotides not matched to a gene: 2. The length of the CDR3 is 14 residues. CDR3 in amino acids: CAWSGDSANYGYTF. The CDR3 DNA reads TGTGCCTGGAGTGGGGACAGTGCTAACTATGGCTACACCTTC.

This clonotype has only a few counts. A much larger clone lies a single base off, so this may be a read error. V and J are TRBV7-2 and TRBJ1-4; D gene ambiguous. Germline V gene sequence: CDR1 SGHTA, CDR2 FQGNSA. The CDR3 covers 16 residues. V lost 0 bases and J lost 8, with 16 bases in between. The CDR3 loop is CASSLAGQREWEKLFF. The CDR3, as DNA: TGTGCCAGCAGCTTAGCCGGGCAGAGGGAATGGGAAAAACTGTTTTTT.

The genes are TRBV10-1 and TRBJ1-1; tentative D call: TRBD1 (6 bases). CDR1 is WNHNN and CDR2 is SYGVQD in the germline V gene (reference sequence). V gave up 2 bases and J gave up 0 bases, with 13 bases separating them. There are 16 residues in the CDR3. CDR3 bases: TGCGCCAGCAGTGAGGAGGGAACAGGGCTGAACACTGAAGCTTTCTTT. Its protein is CASSEEGTGLNTEAFF.

The genes are TRBV6-2 or TRBV6-3 and TRBJ1-1; no definite D call. Germline V CDR1 and CDR2: MNHEY, SVGEGT. V lost 10 bases and J 2 bases, leaving 14 bases between the germline ends. CDR3 length: 13 residues. The CDR3 nucleotides are TGTGCCATCCGGAGCGGACTAAACACTGAAGCTTTCTTT. Encoded protein: CAIRSGLNTEAFF.

In its sample, this clonotype was seen a few times. This chain joins TRBV6-5 and TRBJ1-5; 9 bases are a match to TRBD1. The germline V gene encodes CDR1 MNHEY and CDR2 SVGAGI. Trimming took 2 bases from V and 1 from J; bases not matched to a gene: 0. The CDR3 has 15 amino acids. The CDR3 protein is CASSYGQGSNQPQHF. The CDR3 bases are TGTGCCAGCAGTTACGGACAGGGGAGCAATCAGCCCCAGCATTTT.

The table lists this clonotype with many counts. The chain has TRBV6-5 and TRBJ1-4; the D gene is possibly TRBD1 (6 bases). This CDR3 region has 16 residues. CDR1 is MNHEY, CDR2 SVGAGI, per germline. With 2 bases removed from V and 8 bases from J, the gap between germline ends came to 18 bases. The CDR3 reads CASSYAPQGGGEKLFF. CDR3 nucleotide sequence: TGTGCCAGCAGTTACGCCCCACAGGGTGGAGGCGAAAAACTGTTTTTT.

In this sample, this clonotype turned up a few times. The gene calls are TRBV4-3 and TRBJ1-2, with a tentative D call TRBD1 (5 bases). The ends were cut back, 2 bases at V and 4 bases at J, with 14 bases in the middle. The CDR3 consists of 15 residues. CDR1 is LGHNA, CDR2 YSLEER, per germline. CDR3 in DNA: TGCGCCAGCAGCCAACAACCCGGGACGGGCTATGGCTACACCTTC. Protein product: CASSQQPGTGYGYTF.

This clonotype has only a few counts. This chain uses TRBV30 with TRBJ2-1; no clear D gene. Germline V gives CDR1 GTSNPN, CDR2 SVGIG (reference sequence). The germline V and J ends were trimmed by 3 bases and 5 bases, with 8 bases remaining between them. The CDR3 covers 12 residues. CDR3 DNA sequence: TGTGCCTGGAGCCCCCTCAACAATGAGCAGTTCTTC. Translating it yields CAWSPLNNEQFF.

This clonotype was picked up many times. The V call is TRBV11-2, the J call TRBJ1-2; D might be TRBD1 (5 bases). CDR1 is SGHAT, CDR2 FQNNGV, per germline. V lost 3 bases, J lost 3 bases, and 20 bases lay in between. The CDR3 totals 17 residues. For the CDR3, the DNA is TGTGCCAGCAGCTTTGTTCTGGGGCAGGGAGGGGACTATGGCTACACCTTC. It translates to CASSFVLGQGGDYGYTF.

The CDR3 loop reads CASSLDVSGEKLFF. DNA for the CDR3: TGTGCCAGCAGCTTAGATGTGAGTGGGGAAAAACTGTTTTTT. V gene TRBV7-8 combines with J gene TRBJ1-4, with D unresolved. Germline CDR1 and CDR2: SGHVS and FQNEAQ. This CDR3 is built from 14 residues. Trimming stripped 1 base from V and 8 bases from J, with 11 bases between.

The J gene is TRBJ2-3, the V gene TRBV25-1; 11 nucleotides align to TRBD2. Trimming cost V 3 bases and J 0 bases; bases outside gene matches: 8. The CDR3 consists of 18 residues. The germline V gene has CDR1 MGHDK and CDR2 SYGVNS. CDR3 in amino acids: CASSDASGGHPSTDTQYF. In DNA form, the CDR3 reads TGTGCCAGCAGTGATGCTAGCGGGGGGCACCCTAGCACAGATACGCAGTATTTT.

V usage is TRBV7-3 and J usage is TRBJ1-6; 8 bases map to TRBD1. This CDR3 contains 15 residues. The ends lost 5 bases at V and 5 bases at J; junction bases unmatched: 5. Per germline, CDR1 SGHTA and CDR2 FQGTGA. This CDR3 reads CASSPTGGHNSPLHF. The CDR3, as DNA: TGTGCCAGCAGCCCCACAGGGGGGCATAATTCACCCCTCCACTTT.

This chain links TRBV5-5 with TRBJ2-3; either TRBD1 or TRBD2 may supply D (5 bases each). The V gene's germline CDR1 is SGHKS and CDR2 YYEKEE (reference sequence). The length of the CDR3 is 15 residues. The ends were cut back, 0 bases at V and 6 bases at J, with 14 bases in the middle. This CDR3 reads CASSLGLRGLDTQYF. The DNA of the CDR3 is TGTGCCAGCAGCTTGGGTTTGAGGGGTTTGGATACGCAGTATTTT.

This chain joins TRBV28 and TRBJ1-1; no firm D call. CDR3 size: 15 residues. CDR1 and CDR2 (germline): MDHEN, SYDVKM. The V gene lost 2 bases and the J gene lost 1 base, with 11 bases spanning the gap. The DNA for the CDR3 is TGTGCCAGCAGTTTAACTCCCAGGAGGAACACTGAAGCTTTCTTT. As protein: CASSLTPRRNTEAFF. Combining the CDR3 with reference TRBV28 and TRBJ1-1 gives the whole variable domain DVKVTQSSRYLVKRTGEKVFLECVQDMDHENMFWYRQDPGLGLRLIYFSYDVKMKEKGDIPEGYSVSREKKERFSLILESASTNQTSMYLCASSLTPRRNTEAFFGQGTRLTVV.

About this clonotype itself: Since a much larger clone is just one base distant, this may be a read error. The J gene is TRBJ2-3, the V gene TRBV7-6; D gene unclear. This CDR3 comprises 13 residues. The germline V gene has CDR1 SGHVS and CDR2 FNYEAQ. The CDR3 DNA is TGTGCCATCAGCTTTTACCACACAGATACGCAGTATTTT. This codes for CAISFYHTDTQYF.

This clonotype was seen many times. The chain uses TRBV19 and TRBJ2-4; 12 nucleotides line up with TRBD1. Germline CDR1 is LNHDA and CDR2 is SQIVND (reference sequence). The CDR3 contains 15 residues. After removal of 6 bases from V and 8 bases from J, the junction contained 8 bases not matched to a gene. DNA of the CDR3: TGTGCCAGTAGATGGGGACAGGGGGCGTTGGACATTCAGTACTTC. This encodes CASRWGQGALDIQYF.

This clonotype was counted only a few times. The chain is built from TRBV4-1 and TRBJ1-6; TRBD1 agrees at 10 bases. Per the germline V gene, CDR1 is MGHRA and CDR2 is YSYEKL. This CDR3 region has 15 residues. Trimming at V came to 4 bases and at J to 8 bases, leaving 5 bases not matched to a gene. CDR3 coding DNA: TGCGCCAGCAGCCCCCGGGACAGGGGTTATTCACCCCTCCACTTT. Translated, it gives CASSPRDRGYSPLHF.